Below, 8 T cell receptor beta chains from the same sample are listed, as sequenced in a study of blood T cell repertoires in COVID-19. Sequenced by immunoSEQ multiplex PCR; TCRdb stores in-frame clones only, minus some. The repertoire has fewer than 350,000 clones, roughly 90% of them found once; the top ten carry approximately 12%. Sequenced material: peripheral blood. The receptors derive from a woman in her twenties or thirties with COVID-19, enrolled during active disease.

The chain has TRBV19 and TRBJ2-2; 7 bases map to TRBD1. CDR1 LNHDA and CDR2 SQIVND come from the germline V gene (reference sequence). J lost 6 bases, V lost 6 bases, and 4 bases had no gene match. The CDR3 sequence is 13 residues long. The CDR3 here is CASSSQGAGELFF. In DNA form, the CDR3 reads TGTGCCAGTAGCAGTCAGGGGGCCGGGGAGCTGTTTTTT.

This chain connects TRBV6-1 to TRBJ1-2; D is ambiguous. Trimming took 2 bases from V and 11 from J, leaving 12 bases between them. Per the germline V gene, CDR1 is MNHNS and CDR2 is SASEGT. The CDR3 is 12 amino acids. CDR3 sequence (DNA): TGTGCCAGCAGTGAACTCCAAAAACGGTACACCTTC. Protein: CASSELQKRYTF.

The V call is TRBV4-1, the J call TRBJ2-1; tentative D call: TRBD2 (5 bases). Per germline, CDR1 MGHRA and CDR2 YSYEKL. This CDR3 region has 14 residues. Trimming stripped 1 base from V and 8 bases from J, with 12 bases between. CDR3 region: CASSQGSGGYEQFF. For the CDR3, the DNA is TGCGCCAGCAGCCAAGGTAGTGGCGGGTATGAGCAGTTCTTC.

This clone was seen a single time. The rearrangement joins TRBV6-5 to TRBJ1-3; D remains unclear. CDR3 size: 14 residues. Trimming removed 7 bases from V and 5 bases from J, with 15 bases in between. The germline V gene encodes CDR1 MNHEY and CDR2 SVGAGI. The CDR3 protein is CASTRPQDRNTIYF. The CDR3 DNA sequence: TGTGCCAGCACCCGGCCGCAGGATAGAAACACCATATATTTT.

The CDR3 nucleotides are TGTGCCAGCAGTTTGACAATCTATAGCAATCAGCCCCAGCATTTT. It encodes CASSLTIYSNQPQHF. This sequence joins TRBV27 and TRBJ1-5; no clear D. Germline CDR1 is MNHEY and CDR2 is SMNVEV (reference sequence). V lost 3 bases and J 0 bases, leaving 9 bases between the germline ends. This CDR3 has 15 amino acids.

This clone came up a few times. The chain has TRBV4-1 and TRBJ1-2; 7 bases match TRBD1. The V gene's germline CDR1 is MGHRA and CDR2 YSYEKL. The CDR3 consists of 14 residues. V trimming: 2 bases; J trimming: 4 bases; junction bases outside the gene matches: 4. The chain's CDR3 is CASSQRGRGYGYTF. CDR3 sequence (DNA): TGCGCCAGCAGCCAAAGGGGGCGCGGCTATGGCTACACCTTC.

The chain couples TRBV11-2 to TRBJ1-4; weak D call: TRBD1 (6 bases). CDR1 and CDR2 from the germline V gene are SGHAT and FQNNGV. This CDR3 is 13 amino acids long. V shed 2 bases and J shed 8 bases, with 9 bases lying between them. DNA of the CDR3: TGTGCCAGCAGCTTACACAGGGCAGAAAAACTGTTTTTT. It translates to CASSLHRAEKLFF.

This clone was observed a handful of times. The chain is built from TRBV7-9 and TRBJ1-4, with a tentative D call TRBD1 (6 bases). V was trimmed by 5 bases and J by 5 bases, leaving 12 bases between them. The V gene's germline CDR1 is SEHNR and CDR2 FQNEAQ (reference sequence). The CDR3 consists of 14 residues. CDR3 bases: TGTGCCAGCAGCGTCGGACAGCCCAATGAAAAACTGTTTTTT. Protein product: CASSVGQPNEKLFF.